What follows describes a single T cell receptor (beta chain). Generated by immunoSEQ multiplex PCR, the TCRdb table keeps only in-frame clones and is missing some. The sample gives 30,000 to 40,000 clones, roughly 71% of which show up once; 2.5% to 3% is in the top ten. The sample comes from a study of STAT5B mutations in CD4+ large granular lymphocyte leukemia. The clonotype was recovered from a human donor in good health. Input material: CD4+ T cells from blood buffy coats.

In DNA, the CDR3 is TGTGCCAGCAGCTTCAGGGGGCCCACTAGCACAGATACGCAGTATTTT. This sequence encodes CASSFRGPTSTDTQYF. J is TRBJ2-3 and V is TRBV7-3; 8 bases line up with TRBD1. V gave up 3 bases and J gave up 0 bases; unmatched junction bases: 5. The CDR3 contains 16 residues. The germline CDR1 and CDR2 sequences are SGHTA and FQGTGA.